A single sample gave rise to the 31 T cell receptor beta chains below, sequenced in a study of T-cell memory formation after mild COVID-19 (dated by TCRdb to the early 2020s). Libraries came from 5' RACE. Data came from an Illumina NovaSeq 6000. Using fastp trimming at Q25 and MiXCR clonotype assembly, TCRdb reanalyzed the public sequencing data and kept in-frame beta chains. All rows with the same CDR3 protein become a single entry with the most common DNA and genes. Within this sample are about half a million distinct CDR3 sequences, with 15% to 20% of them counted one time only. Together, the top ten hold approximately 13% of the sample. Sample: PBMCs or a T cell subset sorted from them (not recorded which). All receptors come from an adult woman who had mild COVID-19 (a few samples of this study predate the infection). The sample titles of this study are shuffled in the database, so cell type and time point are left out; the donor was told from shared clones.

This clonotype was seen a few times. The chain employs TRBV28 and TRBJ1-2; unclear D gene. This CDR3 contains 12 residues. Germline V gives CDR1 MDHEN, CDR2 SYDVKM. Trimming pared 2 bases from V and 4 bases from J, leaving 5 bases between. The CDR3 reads CASSLNFYGYTF. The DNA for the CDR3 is TGTGCCAGCAGTTTAAACTTCTATGGCTACACCTTC.

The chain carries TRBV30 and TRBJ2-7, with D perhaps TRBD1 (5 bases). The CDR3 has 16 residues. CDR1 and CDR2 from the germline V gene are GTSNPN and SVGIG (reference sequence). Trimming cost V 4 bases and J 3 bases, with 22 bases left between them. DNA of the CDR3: TGTGCCTGGACTAAGGGGCACCTGACCAGGATCTACGAGCAGTACTTC. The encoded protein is CAWTKGHLTRIYEQYF.

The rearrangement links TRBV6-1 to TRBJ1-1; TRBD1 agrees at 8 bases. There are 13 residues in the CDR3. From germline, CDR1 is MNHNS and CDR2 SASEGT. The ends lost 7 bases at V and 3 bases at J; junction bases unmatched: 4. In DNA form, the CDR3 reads TGTGCCAGCATCCTGACAGGGGACACTGAAGCTTTCTTT. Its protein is CASILTGDTEAFF.

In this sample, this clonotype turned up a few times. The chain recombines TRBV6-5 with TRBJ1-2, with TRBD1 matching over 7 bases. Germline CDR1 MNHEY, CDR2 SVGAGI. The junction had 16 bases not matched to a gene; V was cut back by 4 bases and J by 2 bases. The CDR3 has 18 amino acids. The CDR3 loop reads CASSSHSATGIKNYGYTF. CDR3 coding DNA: TGTGCCAGCAGTTCCCACTCCGCGACAGGGATTAAGAACTATGGCTACACCTTC.

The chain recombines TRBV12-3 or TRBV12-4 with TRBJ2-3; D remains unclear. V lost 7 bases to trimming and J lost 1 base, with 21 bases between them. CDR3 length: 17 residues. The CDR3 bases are TGTGCCAGCATACTTGCGCGGCTTCTGAATCGCACAGATACGCAGTATTTT. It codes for CASILARLLNRTDTQYF.

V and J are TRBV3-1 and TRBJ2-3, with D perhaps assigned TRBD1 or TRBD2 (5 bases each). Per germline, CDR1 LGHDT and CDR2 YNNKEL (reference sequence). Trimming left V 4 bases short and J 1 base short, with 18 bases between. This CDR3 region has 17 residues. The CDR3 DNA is TGTGCCAGCAGCCCGCCCCCCGGGACCCCTCGCACAGATACGCAGTATTTT. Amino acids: CASSPPPGTPRTDTQYF.

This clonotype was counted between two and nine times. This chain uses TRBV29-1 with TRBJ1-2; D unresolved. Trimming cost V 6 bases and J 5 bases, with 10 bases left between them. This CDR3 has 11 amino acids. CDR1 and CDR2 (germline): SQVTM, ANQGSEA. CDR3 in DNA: TGCAGCGTGGGCTTATCTTATGGCTACACCTTC. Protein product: CSVGLSYGYTF. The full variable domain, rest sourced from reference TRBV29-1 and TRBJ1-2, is SAVISQKPSRDICQRGTSLTIQCQVDSQVTMMFWYRQQPGQSLTLIATANQGSEATYESGFVIDKFPISRPNLTFSTLTVSNMSPEDSSIYLCSVGLSYGYTFGSGTRLTVV.

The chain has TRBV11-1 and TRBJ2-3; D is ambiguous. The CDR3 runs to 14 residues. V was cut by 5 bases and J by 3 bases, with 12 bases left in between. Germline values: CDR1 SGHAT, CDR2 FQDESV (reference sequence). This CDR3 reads CASSPHRATDTQYF. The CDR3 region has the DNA TGTGCCAGCAGCCCACATAGGGCTACAGATACGCAGTATTTT.

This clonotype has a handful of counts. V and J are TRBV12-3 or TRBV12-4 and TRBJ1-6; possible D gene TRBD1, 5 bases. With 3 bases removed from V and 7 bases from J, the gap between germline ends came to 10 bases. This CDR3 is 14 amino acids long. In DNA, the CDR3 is TGTGCCAGCAGTTTGAGACAGATGAATTCACCCCTCCACTTT. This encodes CASSLRQMNSPLHF.

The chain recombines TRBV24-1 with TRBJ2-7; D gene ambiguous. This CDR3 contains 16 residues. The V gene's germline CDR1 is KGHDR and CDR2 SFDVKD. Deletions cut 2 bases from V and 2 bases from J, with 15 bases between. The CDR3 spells CATSDSTLGRPYEQYF. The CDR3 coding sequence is TGTGCCACCAGTGATTCGACGTTGGGCAGACCCTACGAGCAGTACTTC.

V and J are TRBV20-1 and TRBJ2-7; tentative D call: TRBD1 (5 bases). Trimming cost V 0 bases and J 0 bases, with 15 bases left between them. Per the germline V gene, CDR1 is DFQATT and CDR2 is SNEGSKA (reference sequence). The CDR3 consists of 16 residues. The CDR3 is CSARDLNRFASYEQYF. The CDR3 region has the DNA TGCAGTGCTAGAGATTTGAACAGGTTTGCCTCCTACGAGCAGTACTTC.

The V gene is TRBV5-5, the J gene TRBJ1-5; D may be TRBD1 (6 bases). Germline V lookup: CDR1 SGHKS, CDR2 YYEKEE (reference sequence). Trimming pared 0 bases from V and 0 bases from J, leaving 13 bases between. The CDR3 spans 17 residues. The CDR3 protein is CASSLVRGTVSNQPQHF. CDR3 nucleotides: TGTGCCAGCAGCTTGGTCAGGGGAACAGTTAGCAATCAGCCCCAGCATTTT.

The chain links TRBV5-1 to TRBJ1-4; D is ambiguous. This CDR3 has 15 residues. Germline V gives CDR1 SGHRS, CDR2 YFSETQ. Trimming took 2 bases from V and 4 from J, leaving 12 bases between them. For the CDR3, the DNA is TGCGCCAGCAGCTTTGGTCGCGGGATTAATGAAAAACTGTTTTTT. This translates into CASSFGRGINEKLFF.

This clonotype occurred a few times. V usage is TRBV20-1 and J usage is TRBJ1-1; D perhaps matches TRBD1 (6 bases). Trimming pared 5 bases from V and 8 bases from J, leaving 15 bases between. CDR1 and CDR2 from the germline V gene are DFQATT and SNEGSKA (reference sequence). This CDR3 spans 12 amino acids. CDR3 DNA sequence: TGCAGTGCTTCTACGGACAGCCTGGAAGCTTTCTTT. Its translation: CSASTDSLEAFF.

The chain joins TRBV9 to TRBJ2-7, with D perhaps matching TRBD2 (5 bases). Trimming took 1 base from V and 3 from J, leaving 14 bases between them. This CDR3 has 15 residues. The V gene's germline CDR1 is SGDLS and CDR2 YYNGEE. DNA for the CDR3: TGTGCCAGCAGCGTATCATCTAGCCCCATCTACGAGCAGTACTTC. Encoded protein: CASSVSSSPIYEQYF.

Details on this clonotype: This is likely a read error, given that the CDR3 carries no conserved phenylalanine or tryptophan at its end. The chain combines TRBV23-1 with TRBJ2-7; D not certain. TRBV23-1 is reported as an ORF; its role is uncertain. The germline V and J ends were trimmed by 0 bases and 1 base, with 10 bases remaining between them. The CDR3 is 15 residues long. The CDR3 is CASSQSGPPSYEQYL. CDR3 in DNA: TGCGCCAGCAGTCAATCTGGGCCCCCATCCTACGAGCAGTACTTA.

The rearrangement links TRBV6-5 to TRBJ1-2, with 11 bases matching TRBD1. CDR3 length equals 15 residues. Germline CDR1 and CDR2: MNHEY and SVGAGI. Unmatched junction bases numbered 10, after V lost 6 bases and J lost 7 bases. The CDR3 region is CASSHEGQGVRGYTF. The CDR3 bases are TGTGCCAGCAGCCACGAGGGACAGGGGGTTCGTGGCTACACCTTC.

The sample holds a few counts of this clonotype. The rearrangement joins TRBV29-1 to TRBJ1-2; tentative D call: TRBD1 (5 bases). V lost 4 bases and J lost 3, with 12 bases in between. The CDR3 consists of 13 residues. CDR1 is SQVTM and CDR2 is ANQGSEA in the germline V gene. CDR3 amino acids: CSVAVREDYGYTF. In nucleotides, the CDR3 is TGCAGCGTTGCAGTCAGGGAGGACTATGGCTACACCTTC. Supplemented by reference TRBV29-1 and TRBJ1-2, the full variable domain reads SAVISQKPSRDICQRGTSLTIQCQVDSQVTMMFWYRQQPGQSLTLIATANQGSEATYESGFVIDKFPISRPNLTFSTLTVSNMSPEDSSIYLCSVAVREDYGYTFGSGTRLTVV.

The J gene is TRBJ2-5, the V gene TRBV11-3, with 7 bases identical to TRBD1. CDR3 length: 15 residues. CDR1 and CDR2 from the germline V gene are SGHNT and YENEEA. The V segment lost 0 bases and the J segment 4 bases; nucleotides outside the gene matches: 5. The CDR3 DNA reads TGTGCCAGCAGCTTAGATTACAGGGGTGGAGAGACCCAGTACTTC. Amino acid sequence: CASSLDYRGGETQYF.

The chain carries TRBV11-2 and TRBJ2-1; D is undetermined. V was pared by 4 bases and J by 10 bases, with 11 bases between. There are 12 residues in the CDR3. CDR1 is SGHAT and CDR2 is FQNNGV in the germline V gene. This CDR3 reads CASSYALGEQFF. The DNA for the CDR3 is TGTGCCAGCAGCTACGCTTTGGGGGAGCAGTTCTTC.

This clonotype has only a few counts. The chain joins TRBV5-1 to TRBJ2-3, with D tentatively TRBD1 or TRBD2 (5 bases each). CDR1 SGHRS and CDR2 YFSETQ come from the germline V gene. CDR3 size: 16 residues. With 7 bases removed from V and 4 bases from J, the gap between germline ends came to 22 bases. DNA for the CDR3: TGCGCCAGCCAACGTTCGGGACCCGGGGTGGCAGATACGCAGTATTTT. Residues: CASQRSGPGVADTQYF.

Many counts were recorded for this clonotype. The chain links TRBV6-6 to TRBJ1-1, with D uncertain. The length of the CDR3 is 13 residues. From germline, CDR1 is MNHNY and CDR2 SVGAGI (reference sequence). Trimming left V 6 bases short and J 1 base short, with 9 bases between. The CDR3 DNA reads TGTGCCAGCAGCGAGGGTCAGAACACTGAAGCTTTCTTT. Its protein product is CASSEGQNTEAFF.

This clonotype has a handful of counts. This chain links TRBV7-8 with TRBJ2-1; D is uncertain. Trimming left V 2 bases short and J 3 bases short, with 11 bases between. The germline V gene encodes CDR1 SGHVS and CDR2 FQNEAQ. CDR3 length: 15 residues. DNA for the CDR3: TGTGCCAGCAGCTTAAATGCTCTTAGCTACAATGAGCAGTTCTTC. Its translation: CASSLNALSYNEQFF.

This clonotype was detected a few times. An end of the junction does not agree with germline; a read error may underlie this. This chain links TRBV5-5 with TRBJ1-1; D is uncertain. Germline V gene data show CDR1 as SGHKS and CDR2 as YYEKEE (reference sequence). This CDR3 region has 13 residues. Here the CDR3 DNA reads TGTGCCAGCAGCTTGGTCGACCCGAAACAGACCTTTTTT. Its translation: CASSLVDPKQTFF.

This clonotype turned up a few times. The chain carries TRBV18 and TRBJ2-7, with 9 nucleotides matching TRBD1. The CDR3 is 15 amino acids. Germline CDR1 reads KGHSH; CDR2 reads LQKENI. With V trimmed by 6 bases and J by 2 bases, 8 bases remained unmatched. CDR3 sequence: CASSRGQGPAYEQYF. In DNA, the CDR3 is TGTGCCAGCTCTCGCGGACAGGGGCCTGCCTACGAGCAGTACTTC.

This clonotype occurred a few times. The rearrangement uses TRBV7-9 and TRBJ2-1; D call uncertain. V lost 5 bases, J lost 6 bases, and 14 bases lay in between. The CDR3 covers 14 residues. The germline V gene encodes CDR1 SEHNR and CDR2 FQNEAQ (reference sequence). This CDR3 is CASSAPTLANEQFF. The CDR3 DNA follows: TGTGCCAGCAGCGCCCCCACTTTGGCCAATGAGCAGTTCTTC.

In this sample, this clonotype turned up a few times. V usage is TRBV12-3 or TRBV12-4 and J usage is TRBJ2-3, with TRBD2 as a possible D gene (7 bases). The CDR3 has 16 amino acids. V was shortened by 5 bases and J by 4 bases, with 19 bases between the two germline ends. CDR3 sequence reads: CASSLGLGGHADTQYF. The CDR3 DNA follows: TGTGCCAGCAGTCTGGGGTTGGGGGGGCACGCAGATACGCAGTATTTT.

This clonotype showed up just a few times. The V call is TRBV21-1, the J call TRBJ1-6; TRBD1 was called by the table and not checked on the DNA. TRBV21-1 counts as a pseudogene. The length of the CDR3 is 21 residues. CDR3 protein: CASSKLVEIGTGLIRNSPLHF. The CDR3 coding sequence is TGTGCCAGCAGCAAACTTGTCGAAATTGGGACAGGGTTGATTCGTAATTCACCCCTCCACTTT.

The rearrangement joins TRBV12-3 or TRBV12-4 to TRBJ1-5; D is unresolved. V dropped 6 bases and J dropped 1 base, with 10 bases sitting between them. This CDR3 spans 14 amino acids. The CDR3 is CASRGDTSNQPQHF. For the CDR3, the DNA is TGTGCCAGCAGAGGAGACACCAGCAATCAGCCCCAGCATTTT.

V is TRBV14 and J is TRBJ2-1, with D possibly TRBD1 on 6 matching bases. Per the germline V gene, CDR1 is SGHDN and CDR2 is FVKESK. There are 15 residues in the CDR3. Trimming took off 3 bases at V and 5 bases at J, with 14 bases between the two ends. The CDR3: CASSQLGTPDNEQFF. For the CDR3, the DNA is TGTGCCAGCAGCCAGCTAGGGACACCCGACAATGAGCAGTTCTTC.

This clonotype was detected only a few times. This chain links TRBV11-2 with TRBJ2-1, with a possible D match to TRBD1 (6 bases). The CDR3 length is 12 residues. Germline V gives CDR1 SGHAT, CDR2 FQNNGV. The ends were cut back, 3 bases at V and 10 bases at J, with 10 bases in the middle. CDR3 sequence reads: CASSLTGPEQFF. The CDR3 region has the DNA TGTGCCAGCAGCTTGACAGGACCCGAGCAGTTCTTC. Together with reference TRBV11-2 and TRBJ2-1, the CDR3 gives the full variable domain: EAGVAQSPRYKIIEKRQSVAFWCNPISGHATLYWYQQILGQGPKLLIQFQNNGVVDDSQLPKDRFSAERLKGVDSTLKIQPAKLEDSAVYLCASSLTGPEQFFGPGTRLTVL.